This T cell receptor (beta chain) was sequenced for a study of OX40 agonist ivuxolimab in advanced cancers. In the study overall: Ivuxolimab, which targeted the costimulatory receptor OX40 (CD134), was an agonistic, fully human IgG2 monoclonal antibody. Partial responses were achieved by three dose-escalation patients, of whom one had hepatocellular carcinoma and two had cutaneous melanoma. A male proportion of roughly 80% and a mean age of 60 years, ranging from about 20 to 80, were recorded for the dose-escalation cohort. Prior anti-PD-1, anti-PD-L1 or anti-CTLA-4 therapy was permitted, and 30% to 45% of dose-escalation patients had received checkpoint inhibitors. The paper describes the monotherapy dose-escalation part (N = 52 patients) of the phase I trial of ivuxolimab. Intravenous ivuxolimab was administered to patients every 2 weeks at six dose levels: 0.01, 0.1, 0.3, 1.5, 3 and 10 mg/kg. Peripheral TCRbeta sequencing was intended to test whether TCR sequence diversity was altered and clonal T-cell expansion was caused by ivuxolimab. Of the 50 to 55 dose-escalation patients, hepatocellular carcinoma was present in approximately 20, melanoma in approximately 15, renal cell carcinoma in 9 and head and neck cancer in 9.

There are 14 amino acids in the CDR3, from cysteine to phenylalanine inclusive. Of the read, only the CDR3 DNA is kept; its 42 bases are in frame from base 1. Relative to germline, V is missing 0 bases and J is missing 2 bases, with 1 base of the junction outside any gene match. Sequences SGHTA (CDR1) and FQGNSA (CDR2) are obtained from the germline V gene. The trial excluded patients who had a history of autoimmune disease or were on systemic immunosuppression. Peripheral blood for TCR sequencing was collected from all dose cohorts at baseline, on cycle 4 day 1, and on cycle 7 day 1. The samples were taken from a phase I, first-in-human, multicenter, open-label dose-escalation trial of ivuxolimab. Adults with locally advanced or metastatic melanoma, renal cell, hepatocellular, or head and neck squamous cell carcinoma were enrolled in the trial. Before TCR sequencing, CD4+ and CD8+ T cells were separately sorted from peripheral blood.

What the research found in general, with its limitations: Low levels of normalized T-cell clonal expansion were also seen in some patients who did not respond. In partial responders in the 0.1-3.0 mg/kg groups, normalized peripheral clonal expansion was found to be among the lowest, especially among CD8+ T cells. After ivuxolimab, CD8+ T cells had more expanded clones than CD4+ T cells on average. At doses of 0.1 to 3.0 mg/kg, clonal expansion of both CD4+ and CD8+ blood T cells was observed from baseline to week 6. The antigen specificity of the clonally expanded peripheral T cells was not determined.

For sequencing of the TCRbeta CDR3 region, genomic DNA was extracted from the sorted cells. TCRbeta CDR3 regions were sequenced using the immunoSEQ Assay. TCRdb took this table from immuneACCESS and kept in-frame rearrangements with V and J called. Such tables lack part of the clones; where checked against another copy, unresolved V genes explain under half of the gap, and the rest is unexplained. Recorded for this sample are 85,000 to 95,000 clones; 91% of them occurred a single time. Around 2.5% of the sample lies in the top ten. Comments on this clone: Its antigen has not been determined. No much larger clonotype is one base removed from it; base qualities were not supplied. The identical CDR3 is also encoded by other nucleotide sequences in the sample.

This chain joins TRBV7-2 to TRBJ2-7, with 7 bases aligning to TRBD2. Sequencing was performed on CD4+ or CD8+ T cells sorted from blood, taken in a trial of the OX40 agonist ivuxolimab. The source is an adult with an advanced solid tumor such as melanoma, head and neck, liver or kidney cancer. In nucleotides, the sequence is TGTGCCAGCAGCTTAGCTGGGGGGGCCTACGAGCAGTACTTC. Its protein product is CASSLAGGAYEQYF.